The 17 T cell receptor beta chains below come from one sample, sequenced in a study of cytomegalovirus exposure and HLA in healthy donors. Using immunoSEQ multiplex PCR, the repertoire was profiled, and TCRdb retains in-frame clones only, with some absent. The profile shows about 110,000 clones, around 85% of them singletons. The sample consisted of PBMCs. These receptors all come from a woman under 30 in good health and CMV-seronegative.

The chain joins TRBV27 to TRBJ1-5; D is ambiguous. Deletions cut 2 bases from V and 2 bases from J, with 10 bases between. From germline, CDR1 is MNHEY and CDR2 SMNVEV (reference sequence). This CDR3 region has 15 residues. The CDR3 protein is CASSLTGNGNQPQHF. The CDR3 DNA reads TGTGCCAGCAGTTTAACGGGGAATGGCAATCAGCCCCAGCATTTT.

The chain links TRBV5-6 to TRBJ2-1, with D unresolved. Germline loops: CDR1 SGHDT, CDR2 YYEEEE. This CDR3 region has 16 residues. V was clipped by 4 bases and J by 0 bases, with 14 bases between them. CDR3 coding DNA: TGTGCCAGCAGCCCGTACAAGTCTAGCTCCTACAATGAGCAGTTCTTC. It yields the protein CASSPYKSSSYNEQFF.

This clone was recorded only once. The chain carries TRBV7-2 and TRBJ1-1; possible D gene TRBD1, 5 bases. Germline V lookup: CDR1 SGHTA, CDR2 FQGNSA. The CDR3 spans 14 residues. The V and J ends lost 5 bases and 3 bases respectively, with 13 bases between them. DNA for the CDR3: TGTGCCAGCAGCCCCTTACCGGGGGACACTGAAGCTTTCTTT. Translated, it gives CASSPLPGDTEAFF.

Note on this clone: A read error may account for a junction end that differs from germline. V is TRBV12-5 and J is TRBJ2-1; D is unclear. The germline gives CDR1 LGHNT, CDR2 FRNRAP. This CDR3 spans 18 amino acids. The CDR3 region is CASGLVLSSVVSNNEQFF. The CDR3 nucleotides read TGTGCTAGTGGTTTGGTACTAAGTTCAGTTGTCTCCAACAATGAGCAGTTCTTC.

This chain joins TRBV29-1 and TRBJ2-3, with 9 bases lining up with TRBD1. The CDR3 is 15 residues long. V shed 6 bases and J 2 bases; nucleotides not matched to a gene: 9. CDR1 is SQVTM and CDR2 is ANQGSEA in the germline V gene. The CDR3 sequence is CSVHRGQGVTDTQYF. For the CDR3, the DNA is TGCAGCGTCCATCGGGGACAGGGTGTCACAGATACGCAGTATTTT.

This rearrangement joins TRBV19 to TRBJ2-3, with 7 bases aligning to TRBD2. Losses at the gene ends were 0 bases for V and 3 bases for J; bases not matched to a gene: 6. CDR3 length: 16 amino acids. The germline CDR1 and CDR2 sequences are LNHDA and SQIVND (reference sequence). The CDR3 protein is CASSIETLADTDTQYF. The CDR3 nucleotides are TGTGCCAGTAGTATAGAGACCCTAGCGGATACAGATACGCAGTATTTT.

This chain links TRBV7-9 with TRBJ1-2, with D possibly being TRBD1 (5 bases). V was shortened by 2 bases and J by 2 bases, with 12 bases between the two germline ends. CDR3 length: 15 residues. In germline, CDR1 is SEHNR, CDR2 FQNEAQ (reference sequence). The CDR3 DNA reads TGTGCCAGCAGCTTATCTGATACAGGCAACTATGGCTACACCTTC. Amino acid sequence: CASSLSDTGNYGYTF.

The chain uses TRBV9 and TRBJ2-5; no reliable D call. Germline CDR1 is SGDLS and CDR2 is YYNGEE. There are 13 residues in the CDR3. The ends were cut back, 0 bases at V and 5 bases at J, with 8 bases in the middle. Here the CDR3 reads CASSVGGWETQYF. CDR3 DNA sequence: TGTGCCAGCAGCGTAGGAGGTTGGGAGACCCAGTACTTC.

The CDR3 DNA follows: TGTGCCAGCAGCTCCCGGGACTTCCCCTACGAGCAGTACTTC. Its translation is CASSSRDFPYEQYF. The chain links TRBV7-9 to TRBJ2-7; a weak D match, TRBD2 (6 bases). With 4 bases removed from V and 2 bases from J, the gap between germline ends came to 12 bases. The CDR3 runs 14 residues. Germline CDR1 SEHNR, CDR2 FQNEAQ (reference sequence).

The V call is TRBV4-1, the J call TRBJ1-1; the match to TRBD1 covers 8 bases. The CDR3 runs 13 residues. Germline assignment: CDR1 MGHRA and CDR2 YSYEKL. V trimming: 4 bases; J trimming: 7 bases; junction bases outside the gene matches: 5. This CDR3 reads CASSLDRGDEAFF. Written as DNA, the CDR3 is TGCGCCAGCAGCCTTGACAGGGGAGATGAAGCTTTCTTT.

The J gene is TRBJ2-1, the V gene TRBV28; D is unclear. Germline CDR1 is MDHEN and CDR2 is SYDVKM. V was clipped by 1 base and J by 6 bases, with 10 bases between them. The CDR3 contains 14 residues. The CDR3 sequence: CASSLSRSGNEQFF. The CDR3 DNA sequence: TGTGCCAGCAGTTTATCCCGGTCTGGCAATGAGCAGTTCTTC.

The CDR3 loop is CASSQSRTRGPGANVLTF. The CDR3 DNA sequence: TGCGCCAGCAGCCAATCTAGGACTAGGGGTCCTGGGGCCAACGTCCTGACTTTC. V usage is TRBV4-1 and J usage is TRBJ2-6; 7 nucleotides agree with TRBD2. V was clipped by 2 bases and J by 2 bases; unmatched bases: 9. This CDR3 has 18 amino acids. Per germline, CDR1 MGHRA and CDR2 YSYEKL.

This CDR3 reads CSAQGFTEAFF. Written as DNA, the CDR3 is TGCAGTGCTCAGGGGTTCACTGAAGCTTTCTTT. The J gene is TRBJ1-1, the V gene TRBV20-1, with a tentative D call TRBD1 (6 bases). V lost 5 bases and J lost 4, with 8 bases in between. The germline gives CDR1 DFQATT, CDR2 SNEGSKA (reference sequence). CDR3 length: 11 residues.

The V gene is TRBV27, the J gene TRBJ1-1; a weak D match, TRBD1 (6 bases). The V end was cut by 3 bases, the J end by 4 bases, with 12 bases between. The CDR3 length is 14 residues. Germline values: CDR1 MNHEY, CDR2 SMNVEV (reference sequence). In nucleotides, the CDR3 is TGTGCCAGCAGTTTGCGCACAGGGTCCACTGAAGCTTTCTTT. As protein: CASSLRTGSTEAFF.

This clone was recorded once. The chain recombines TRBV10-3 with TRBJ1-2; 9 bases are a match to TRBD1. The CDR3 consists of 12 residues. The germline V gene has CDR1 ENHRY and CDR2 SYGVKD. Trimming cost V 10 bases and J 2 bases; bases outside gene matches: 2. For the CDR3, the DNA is TGTGCCACCGGACAGGGGAACTATGGCTACACCTTC. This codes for CATGQGNYGYTF.

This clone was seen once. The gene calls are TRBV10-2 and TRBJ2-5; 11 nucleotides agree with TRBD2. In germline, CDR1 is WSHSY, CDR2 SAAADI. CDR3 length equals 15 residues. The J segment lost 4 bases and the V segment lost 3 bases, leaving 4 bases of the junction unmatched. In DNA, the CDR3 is TGCGCCAGCAGTGAAAATAGCGGGGGGGGAGAGACCCAGTACTTC. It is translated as CASSENSGGGETQYF.

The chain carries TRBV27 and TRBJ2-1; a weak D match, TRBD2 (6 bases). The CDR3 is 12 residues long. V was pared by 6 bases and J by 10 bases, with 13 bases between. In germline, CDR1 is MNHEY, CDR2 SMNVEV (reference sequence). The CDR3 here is CASRGGPREQFF. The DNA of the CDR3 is TGTGCCAGCAGGGGGGGTCCCCGGGAGCAGTTCTTC.